Following are 32 T cell receptor beta chains from one sample sequenced in a study of CD8 T cells in Susac syndrome. When the RNA was reverse transcribed, random hexamers were used with an input of about 0.5 to 1 ug. TCRdb analysed the immunoSEQ multiplex PCR reads with MiXCR anew, one entry per CDR3 protein. The data contain about 130,000 distinct CDR3 sequences, over 85% of them singletons. Sequences were obtained from CD8+ T cells from PBMCs. The receptors originated from a human donor with multiple sclerosis.

The chain employs TRBV9 and TRBJ2-5, with 9 positions matching TRBD1. The CDR3 covers 13 residues. The germline gives CDR1 SGDLS, CDR2 YYNGEE. V dropped 3 bases and J dropped 4; count of bases not matched to a gene: 1. Here the CDR3 reads CASSGTGVETQYF. CDR3 DNA sequence: TGTGCCAGCAGCGGGACAGGGGTAGAGACCCAGTACTTC.

The chain uses TRBV27 and TRBJ2-2; tentatively, D is TRBD2 (6 bases). The germline V gene has CDR1 MNHEY and CDR2 SMNVEV (reference sequence). Trimming pared 5 bases from V and 7 bases from J, leaving 17 bases between. The CDR3 extends over 15 amino acids. This CDR3 is CASSPRDRRGGELFF. CDR3 DNA: TGTGCCAGCAGTCCCCGGGACCGGAGGGGCGGGGAGCTGTTTTTT.

V is TRBV30 and J is TRBJ2-1; 8 positions agree with TRBD2. After removal of 3 bases from V and 1 base from J, the junction contained 14 bases not matched to a gene. The CDR3 runs 18 residues. CDR1 and CDR2 from the germline V gene are GTSNPN and SVGIG (reference sequence). DNA for the CDR3: TGTGCCTGGAGGGGGATAGCGGGAATGGTTGTGTCCTACAATGAGCAGTTCTTC. This translates into CAWRGIAGMVVSYNEQFF.

This clonotype showed up just once. The chain has TRBV6-5 and TRBJ2-7; TRBD2 is a possible D gene (6 bases). Trimming removed 0 bases from V and 6 bases from J, with 6 bases in between. Germline-derived CDR1 and CDR2 are MNHEY and SVGAGI. CDR3 size: 12 residues. The CDR3, as DNA: TGTGCCAGCAGTTACTCGGGGGGCGAGCAGTACTTC. It is translated as CASSYSGGEQYF.

The chain recombines TRBV29-1 with TRBJ2-3; a weak D match, TRBD1 (6 bases). Germline-derived CDR1 and CDR2 are SQVTM and ANQGSEA. The CDR3 covers 16 residues. Trimming shortened V by 2 bases and J by 4 bases, and 19 bases separated the two germline ends. The CDR3 loop is CSVEFPGDGRADTQYF. CDR3 nucleotide sequence: TGCAGCGTTGAATTCCCAGGGGATGGTAGGGCAGATACGCAGTATTTT.

The chain links TRBV7-2 to TRBJ2-2, with no clear D. This CDR3 is 13 amino acids long. Germline CDR1 and CDR2: SGHTA and FQGNSA. V gave up 1 base and J gave up 7 bases, with 7 bases separating them. CDR3 in amino acids: CASSLGSVGELFF. DNA for the CDR3: TGTGCCAGCAGCTTAGGGTCCGTCGGGGAGCTGTTTTTT.

The V call is TRBV5-4, the J call TRBJ1-2; weak D call: TRBD1 (5 bases). CDR1 is SGHNT, CDR2 YYREEE, per germline (reference sequence). V was trimmed by 2 bases and J by 4 bases, leaving 24 bases between them. The CDR3 runs 18 residues. CDR3 DNA: TGTGCCAGCAGCTTAAGGCGAAGGACAACCGTTCCCCCCTATGGCTACACCTTC. Its protein is CASSLRRRTTVPPYGYTF.

V is TRBV24-1 and J is TRBJ1-3; 9 bases fit TRBD1. Trimming removed 2 bases from V and 2 bases from J; junction bases left unmatched: 3. CDR3 length equals 16 residues. From germline, CDR1 is KGHDR and CDR2 SFDVKD. CDR3 sequence (DNA): TGTGCCACCAGTGATTCCCGGGACAGGGCTGGAAACACCATATATTTT. It yields the protein CATSDSRDRAGNTIYF.

The J gene is TRBJ1-1, the V gene TRBV11-2; no firm D call. V lost 4 bases and J lost 4, with 13 bases in between. This CDR3 is built from 14 residues. CDR1 and CDR2 (germline): SGHAT, FQNNGV. The CDR3 reads CASSSSGRLTEAFF. The CDR3 nucleotides read TGTGCCAGCAGCTCTTCCGGACGGCTCACTGAAGCTTTCTTT.

The chain links TRBV6-5 to TRBJ2-2; a possible D gene is TRBD1 (6 bases). V shed 5 bases and J shed 8 bases, with 18 bases lying between them. The CDR3 is 15 amino acids. From germline, CDR1 is MNHEY and CDR2 SVGAGI. CDR3 loop: CASSNRDNSWGELFF. CDR3 sequence (DNA): TGTGCCAGCAGTAACCGGGACAACTCTTGGGGGGAGCTGTTTTTT.

V is TRBV5-1 and J is TRBJ2-5, with D hard to call. CDR3 length: 13 amino acids. V was trimmed by 0 bases and J by 3 bases, leaving 6 bases between them. Per germline, CDR1 SGHRS and CDR2 YFSETQ. CDR3 DNA sequence: TGCGCCAGCAGCTTGGTGGCAGAAGAGACCCAGTACTTC. As protein: CASSLVAEETQYF.

On this clonotype: At one end, the junction sequence differs from germline, possibly due to a read error. V is TRBV20-1 and J is TRBJ1-6; a weak D match, TRBD1 (6 bases). Germline CDR1 DFQATT, CDR2 SNEGSKA (reference sequence). The CDR3 sequence is 17 residues long. CDR3 nucleotide sequence: TGCAGTGCTAGAGATCGGGCATACAGGGACTATAATTCACCCCTCCATTTT. This codes for CSARDRAYRDYNSPLHF.

The chain carries TRBV20-1 and TRBJ2-7, with D possibly TRBD1 on 5 matching bases. V was cut by 8 bases and J by 1 base, with 15 bases left in between. There are 13 residues in the CDR3. Germline V gene sequence: CDR1 DFQATT, CDR2 SNEGSKA (reference sequence). The CDR3 region is CSLGTGNSYEQYF. CDR3 nucleotides: TGCAGTCTCGGAACAGGCAATTCCTACGAGCAGTACTTC.

The chain links TRBV7-9 to TRBJ2-1; a weak D match, TRBD2 (5 bases). The V end was cut by 7 bases, the J end by 3 bases, with 19 bases between. Germline CDR1 reads SEHNR; CDR2 reads FQNEAQ (reference sequence). The CDR3 is 16 residues long. The CDR3 DNA sequence: TGTGCCAGCATCCGAGTCGGGGAAGGATTCTACAATGAGCAGTTCTTC. It encodes CASIRVGEGFYNEQFF.

The rearrangement uses TRBV6-5 and TRBJ1-1; TRBD1 aligns across 9 bases. With 3 bases clipped from V and 3 bases from J, the junction kept 5 bases outside the gene matches. The CDR3 runs 15 residues. Germline CDR1 and CDR2: MNHEY and SVGAGI. In DNA form, the CDR3 reads TGTGCCAGCAGTTATTCGACAGGGGGTTACACTGAAGCTTTCTTT. Translating gives CASSYSTGGYTEAFF.

CDR3 in amino acids: CATSSNREISEQYF. DNA for the CDR3: TGTGCCACCAGCAGTAACAGGGAGATAAGCGAGCAGTACTTC. This rearrangement joins TRBV15 to TRBJ2-7; a weak D match, TRBD1 (6 bases). This CDR3 has 14 amino acids. Germline V gene data show CDR1 as LNHNV and CDR2 as YYDKDF (reference sequence). Trimming shortened V by 3 bases and J by 6 bases, and 15 bases separated the two germline ends.

This sequence joins TRBV15 and TRBJ2-3; 9 nucleotides agree with TRBD2. Germline assignment: CDR1 LNHNV and CDR2 YYDKDF (reference sequence). V lost 5 bases, J lost 4 bases, and 1 base stayed unmatched. There are 13 residues in the CDR3. CDR3 region: CATSLAGADTQYF. The CDR3 DNA follows: TGTGCCACCAGCTTAGCGGGAGCAGATACGCAGTATTTT.

V and J are TRBV5-8 and TRBJ1-4, with TRBD1 matching over 7 bases. J lost 6 bases, V lost 5 bases, and 16 bases had no gene match. In germline, CDR1 is SGHTS, CDR2 YDEGEE. The CDR3 extends over 17 amino acids. CDR3: CASRSTGEGRMHEKLFF. DNA of the CDR3: TGTGCCAGCAGAAGCACAGGGGAGGGTCGAATGCATGAAAAACTGTTTTTT.

The chain has TRBV2 and TRBJ2-2; D not resolved. The germline V and J ends were trimmed by 1 base and 7 bases, with 4 bases remaining between them. CDR3 length: 12 amino acids. Germline V lookup: CDR1 SNHLY, CDR2 FYNNEI. CDR3 sequence: CASSEGLGELFF. For the CDR3, the DNA is TGTGCCAGCAGTGAAGGCCTCGGGGAGCTGTTTTTT.

The chain is built from TRBV29-1 and TRBJ1-2; 7 bases agree with TRBD1. The CDR3 totals 13 residues. V shed 7 bases, J shed 6 bases, and the junction held 11 bases outside the gene matches. Germline V lookup: CDR1 SQVTM, CDR2 ANQGSEA. CDR3 residues: CSAQGWDTDGYTF. In DNA, the CDR3 is TGCAGCGCACAGGGGTGGGACACGGATGGCTACACCTTC.

This clonotype was recorded only once. The chain joins TRBV29-1 to TRBJ2-1, with no clear D. CDR3 size: 12 residues. The germline V gene encodes CDR1 SQVTM and CDR2 ANQGSEA. The ends were cut back, 3 bases at V and 4 bases at J, with 7 bases in the middle. The CDR3 is CSVEASYNEQFF. The CDR3 nucleotides are TGCAGCGTTGAGGCCTCTTACAATGAGCAGTTCTTC.

The genes are TRBV10-3 and TRBJ2-7; TRBD1 agrees at 9 bases. After removal of 4 bases from V and 1 base from J, the junction contained 5 bases not matched to a gene. The V gene's germline CDR1 is ENHRY and CDR2 SYGVKD. This CDR3 contains 15 residues. The DNA of the CDR3 is TGTGCCATCAGTGTGGGGACAGGGTCGTCCTACGAGCAGTACGTC. Amino acid sequence: CAISVGTGSSYEQYV.

The chain couples TRBV14 to TRBJ1-1; unclear D gene. Germline CDR1 SGHDN, CDR2 FVKESK. The V gene lost 4 bases and the J gene lost 8 bases, with 11 bases spanning the gap. This CDR3 region has 12 residues. The CDR3 region is CASSLLRQEAFF. As DNA, the CDR3 is TGTGCCAGCAGCCTCCTTCGGCAGGAAGCTTTCTTT.

The count of this clonotype is one. The chain combines TRBV29-1 with TRBJ2-1; D tentatively fits TRBD1 or TRBD2 (6 bases each). CDR1 and CDR2 (germline): SQVTM, ANQGSEA. The V end lost 2 bases, the J end lost 10 bases, and 18 bases lay between the germline ends. CDR3 length: 14 amino acids. The DNA for the CDR3 is TGCAGCGTTGAACCGGGTAGGGGGGCGAAGGAGCAGTTCTTC. Translating it yields CSVEPGRGAKEQFF.

The chain combines TRBV10-3 with TRBJ2-7, with D tentatively TRBD1 (7 bases). Between the trimmed V and J ends, which lost 0 bases and 5 bases, there was a span of 14 bases. Germline V CDR1 and CDR2: ENHRY, SYGVKD. There are 15 residues in the CDR3. The CDR3 here is CAISESRQGGHEQYF. The DNA for the CDR3 is TGTGCCATCAGTGAGTCTAGACAGGGAGGCCACGAGCAGTACTTC.

The genes are TRBV6-5 and TRBJ2-7, with 10 nucleotides matching TRBD1. After removal of 0 bases from V and 6 bases from J, the junction contained 5 bases not matched to a gene. Germline CDR1 and CDR2: MNHEY and SVGAGI. The CDR3 loop spans 15 amino acids. The CDR3 bases are TGTGCCAGCAGTTACTCTGGGACAGGGGCACGCGAGCAGTACTTC. Its translation is CASSYSGTGAREQYF.

V gene TRBV25-1 combines with J gene TRBJ2-6; D is perhaps TRBD1 (5 bases). This CDR3 has 15 amino acids. Germline assignment: CDR1 MGHDK and CDR2 SYGVNS. The V gene lost 5 bases and the J gene lost 0 bases, with 8 bases spanning the gap. The CDR3 sequence: CASSHDSSGANVLTF. CDR3 bases: TGTGCCAGCAGTCACGACAGCTCTGGGGCCAACGTCCTGACTTTC.

The V and J genes are TRBV20-1 and TRBJ2-7; 7 positions match TRBD2. Germline CDR1 DFQATT, CDR2 SNEGSKA (reference sequence). The junction had 4 bases not matched to a gene; V was cut back by 5 bases and J by 3 bases. This CDR3 contains 12 residues. CDR3 nucleotide sequence: TGCAGTGCTGTCGGGACTAACTACGAGCAGTACTTC. Translated, it gives CSAVGTNYEQYF.

This clonotype occurred once. The J gene is TRBJ2-1, the V gene TRBV14; 14 bases align to TRBD2. The CDR3 has 18 amino acids. Trimming at V came to 2 bases and at J to 4 bases, leaving 7 bases not matched to a gene. In germline, CDR1 is SGHDN, CDR2 FVKESK. The CDR3 is CASSQRGLAGGKYNEQFF. The CDR3, as DNA: TGTGCCAGCAGCCAACGTGGACTAGCGGGAGGAAAATACAATGAGCAGTTCTTC. The full variable domain, rest sourced from reference TRBV14 and TRBJ2-1, is EAGVTQFPSHSVIEKGQTVTLRCDPISGHDNLYWYRRVMGKEIKFLLHFVKESKQDESGMPNNRFLAERTGGTYSTLKVQPAELEDSGVYFCASSQRGLAGGKYNEQFFGPGTRLTVL.

This clonotype was seen a handful of times. The rearrangement uses TRBV27 and TRBJ2-1, with TRBD2 matching 10 bases. There are 15 residues in the CDR3. The J segment lost 3 bases and the V segment lost 5 bases, leaving 4 bases of the junction unmatched. Germline V gene data show CDR1 as MNHEY and CDR2 as SMNVEV (reference sequence). Here the CDR3 reads CASSPRTSGYNEQFF. In nucleotides, the CDR3 is TGTGCCAGCAGTCCTAGGACTAGCGGCTACAATGAGCAGTTCTTC.

The chain has TRBV28 and TRBJ2-3; possible D gene TRBD2, 5 bases. Trimming shortened V by 5 bases and J by 6 bases, and 15 bases separated the two germline ends. The germline V gene encodes CDR1 MDHEN and CDR2 SYDVKM. The CDR3 totals 14 residues. CDR3 in amino acids: CASSPREPGDTQYF. The CDR3 DNA reads TGTGCCAGCAGTCCCCGGGAACCGGGGGATACGCAGTATTTT.

The genes are TRBV11-2 and TRBJ2-1; D gene ambiguous. Trimming left V 0 bases short and J 4 bases short, with 7 bases between. The germline V gene encodes CDR1 SGHAT and CDR2 FQNNGV. The CDR3 covers 14 residues. CDR3 amino acids: CASSLEGRYNEQFF. The CDR3 coding sequence is TGTGCCAGCAGCTTAGAAGGTCGGTACAATGAGCAGTTCTTC.